This T cell receptor (beta chain) derives from a study of T cells in Graves' hyperthyroidism and ophthalmopathy. Germline assignment: CDR1 SGHRS and CDR2 YFSETQ. This CDR3 is built from 13 residues. V dropped 3 bases and J dropped 13 bases, with 19 bases sitting between them. As to this clonotype: The antigen remains unidentified.

Patients between 18 and 65 years old had hyperthyroidism, newly diagnosed and lasting under 2 months. Study results and limitations: Most thyroid-expanded clonotypes above 0.001 were also found in blood. Before onset, by a median of approximately 6.8 months, the model predicted ophthalmopathy.

Amplified regions were TCR beta CDR3 sequences from RNA transcripts. Primed by the HTBI set, a first-round RT-PCR was run on the TCR CDR3. Using its own MiXCR run on the multiplex PCR reads, TCRdb lists one record per CDR3 protein. The sample has more than 500,000 distinct CDR3 sequences; around 15% are singletons. Sequenced material: blood. The clonotype comes from a middle-aged woman with Graves' hyperthyroidism. The J gene is TRBJ1-1, the V gene TRBV5-1; D gene uncertain. The CDR3 DNA reads TGCGCCAGCAGCTCCAGGACGGACGGAGATCTTTTCTTT. Its protein is CASSSRTDGDLFF.